This T cell receptor beta chain was identified during a study of blood T cell repertoires in COVID-19. Assay used: immunoSEQ multiplex PCR; TCRdb lists only in-frame clones, some missing. The sample lists some 200,000 clones; 84% were seen once. Germline loops: CDR1 SGHAT, CDR2 FQNNGV. V was clipped by 5 bases and J by 2 bases, with 16 bases between them. CDR3 length: 15 amino acids. This clonotype originated in a woman older than 75 with active or convalescent COVID-19. The material sequenced was peripheral blood. The chain combines TRBV11-2 with TRBJ2-7; a weak D match, TRBD1 (6 bases). The CDR3: CASSPTGTKPYEQYF. The CDR3 DNA sequence: TGTGCCAGCAGCCCTACAGGGACCAAACCCTACGAGCAGTACTTC.